The sequence of this T cell receptor (beta chain) was determined in a study of CD8 T cells in ankylosing spondylitis. For TCR beta, libraries came from quantitative 5'-RACE with molecular barcodes. MiXCR was run by TCRdb on the 5' RACE reads, yielding one entry per CDR3 protein. The sample carries some 840,000 distinct CDR3 sequences, approximately 10% recorded once. The study, taken as a whole, reports: Some of the motif variants had earlier been found in reactive arthritis patients' fluid and blood. Made up of fewer than ten highly homologous variants, a TCR beta motif appeared characteristic of ankylosing spondylitis blood.

This clonotype was seen only a few times. Its antigen remains unidentified. The receptor comes from a male donor with ankylosing spondylitis. Material: blood, either unsorted or a sorted T cell fraction (not recorded which).

In DNA form, the CDR3 reads TGTGCCACCAGCAGTTATTCTAGCGGCGGTACCGGGGAGCTGTTTTTT. Its protein product is CATSSYSSGGTGELFF. The gene calls are TRBV15 and TRBJ2-2; 7 bases agree with TRBD2. Germline CDR1 LNHNV, CDR2 YYDKDF (reference sequence). With 3 bases clipped from V and 5 bases from J, the junction kept 9 bases outside the gene matches. The CDR3 is 16 residues long.